This T cell receptor beta chain was documented in a study of T-cell memory formation after mild COVID-19. In the study overall: Clusters of TCRs were largely donor specific. Regarding the study as a whole: The authors did not confirm SARS-CoV-2 specificity of second-wave clones peaking day 37. Clones shrinking between day 15 and 85 showed a balanced CD4/CD8 split, and those that grew later tilted toward CD4+.

This clonotype was detected many times. Antigen: not known. Germline V gene data show CDR1 as SGHRS and CDR2 as YFSETQ. This CDR3 region has 13 residues. Trimming shortened V by 4 bases and J by 4 bases, and 9 bases separated the two germline ends. TCRdb reprocessed the 5' RACE reads via MiXCR and lists one record per CDR3 protein. The repertoire consists of 450,000 to 650,000 distinct CDR3 sequences, with roughly 21% occurring once and the leading ten covering 12%. The J gene is TRBJ1-5, the V gene TRBV5-1; D is undetermined. This receptor was obtained from an adult woman who had mild COVID-19 (a few samples of this study predate the infection). Cell type and time point are not known. Sequencing was performed on PBMCs or a T cell subset sorted from them (not recorded which). CDR3 amino acids: CASSLDVNQPQHF. CDR3 DNA sequence: TGCGCCAGCAGCCTGGACGTAAATCAGCCCCAGCATTTT. Complete variable domain (other parts from reference TRBV5-1 and TRBJ1-5): KAGVTQTPRYLIKTRGQQVTLSCSPISGHRSVSWYQQTPGQGLQFLFEYFSETQRNKGNFPGRFSGRQFSNSRSEMNVSTLELGDSALYLCASSLDVNQPQHFGDGTRLSIL.